A selection of T cell receptor beta chains follows, all from one sample in a study of technical replicates of blood from a few donors. Assay: immunoSEQ multiplex PCR; the TCRdb copy retains only in-frame clones and omits some. The sample lists more than 60,000 clones; roughly 94% were seen once. The sequenced sample consisted of T cells isolated from PBMCs. The receptors were sampled from a human donor in good health. Both conserved end residues are part of each CDR3. A D gene is named only where the DNA matches it firmly. Rows may omit the clone size; those that give it use once, few, many or a size class.

>.|12|TRBV7-6|.|TRBJ2-5
TGTGCCAGCAGCACCGCTCGGGAGACCCAGTACTTC
CASSTARETQYF
>once|20|TRBV9|TRBD1|TRBJ2-1
TGTGCCAGCAGCGCCAGTCCGACAGGGGGAACGCCTTATAAGCACAATGAGCAGTTCTTC
CASSASPTGGTPYKHNEQFF
>.|15|TRBV29-1|TRBD1|TRBJ2-7
TGCAGCGTTGAAGCCCCACGACAGGGAACCTACGAGCAGTACTTC
CSVEAPRQGTYEQYF
>.|14|TRBV2|TRBD2|TRBJ2-1
TGTGCCAGCAGAGGACTAGCGGGAGTTGGTGAGCAGTTCTTC
CASRGLAGVGEQFF
>.|16|TRBV19|TRBD2|TRBJ2-7
TGTGCCAGTAGTATGCTCGCTAGCGGGAGGTCAAACGAGCAGTACTTC
CASSMLASGRSNEQYF
>.|11|TRBV7-9|.|TRBJ2-7
TGTGCCAGCAGCTTAGAGATACATCAGTACTTC
CASSLEIHQYF
>.|15|TRBV27|.|TRBJ2-1
TGTGCCAGCAGTTCCCAGGGGAACTCCTACAATGAGCAGTTCTTC
CASSSQGNSYNEQFF
>.|14|TRBV7-3|.|TRBJ2-3
TGTGCCAGCAGCTTAAGGTCAGGCACAGATACGCAGTATTTT
CASSLRSGTDTQYF
>.|12|TRBV10-3|TRBD1|TRBJ2-5
TGTGCCATCAGGAGACAGGGGGAGACCCAGTACTTC
CAIRRQGETQYF
>.|12|TRBV15|.|TRBJ2-5
TGTGCCACCAGCAGAGTAGGACAGACTAAGTACTTC
CATSRVGQTKYF
>.|15|TRBV9|TRBD2|TRBJ2-7
TGTGCCAGCAGCGAGGGACTAGCGGGACGATACGAGCAGTACTTC
CASSEGLAGRYEQYF
>.|19|TRBV7-2|.|TRBJ1-3
TGTGCCAGCAGCTTAGCGCCTTTGTCACCCGGAGCCTATGGAAACACCATATATTTT
CASSLAPLSPGAYGNTIYF
>once|16|TRBV4-1|TRBD1|TRBJ2-1
TGCGCCAGCAGCCAAATGGGACAGGGGGGTGGCAATGAGCAGTTCTTC
CASSQMGQGGGNEQFF
>.|15|TRBV5-1|TRBD2|TRBJ2-5
TGCGCCAGCTGCCCAGCGGGGGGGCCCCGGGAGACCCAGTACTTC
CASCPAGGPRETQYF
>.|15|TRBV18|.|TRBJ1-2
TGTGCCAGCTCAGAAGTTGGCAGGTCCGGCTATGGCTACACCTTC
CASSEVGRSGYGYTF
>.|15|TRBV13|TRBD1|TRBJ1-2
TGTGCCAGCAGTAGTACCGGGACAGGGAACTATGGCTACACCTTC
CASSSTGTGNYGYTF
>.|14|TRBV6-5|.|TRBJ2-5
TGTGCCAGCAGTGCCCCGGGGGGCGTAGAGACCCAGTACTTC
CASSAPGGVETQYF